A single sample gave rise to the 31 T cell receptor beta chains below, sequenced in a study of shared clonotypes between healthy human individuals. The protocol was immunoSEQ multiplex PCR, while the TCRdb copy is restricted to in-frame clones and leaves out a portion. The data hold hundreds of thousands of clones, with roughly four fifths observed a single time. Sequencing was carried out using PBMCs. These receptors all come from a middle-aged woman in good health. Some clones in this sample may be carry-over from other donors' samples.

V usage is TRBV27 and J usage is TRBJ1-6, with D possibly matching TRBD1 (6 bases). Germline assignment: CDR1 MNHEY and CDR2 SMNVEV (reference sequence). V dropped 5 bases and J dropped 5 bases, with 10 bases sitting between them. The CDR3 is 14 residues long. CDR3 loop: CASSLRDNNSPLHF. CDR3 DNA: TGTGCCAGCAGTCTACGGGACAATAATTCACCCCTCCACTTT.

This clone has only a few counts. The rearrangement joins TRBV6-4 to TRBJ2-2; D unresolved. In germline, CDR1 is MRHNA, CDR2 SNTAGT. There are 14 residues in the CDR3. V was clipped by 4 bases and J by 4 bases, with 10 bases between them. This CDR3 reads CASSGGSSTGELFF. The CDR3 DNA is TGTGCCAGCAGTGGTGGTAGTAGCACCGGGGAGCTGTTTTTT.

The chain uses TRBV25-1 and TRBJ2-3, with D uncertain. CDR3 size: 14 residues. Trimming cost V 5 bases and J 1 base, with 10 bases left between them. Germline CDR1 reads MGHDK; CDR2 reads SYGVNS. The CDR3 protein is CASSPQDGTDTQYF. Written as DNA, the CDR3 is TGTGCCAGCAGTCCCCAGGATGGCACAGATACGCAGTATTTT.

This chain links TRBV30 with TRBJ1-2; D is uncertain. The germline gives CDR1 GTSNPN, CDR2 SVGIG (reference sequence). The CDR3 spans 15 residues. The V end was cut by 4 bases, the J end by 6 bases, with 21 bases between. CDR3 residues: CAWTSGSGLYDGYTF. CDR3 in DNA: TGTGCCTGGACCTCCGGGAGTGGTCTATATGATGGCTACACCTTC.

This clone has a single count. A much larger clone sits a single nucleotide away, making a read error possible. Distinct nucleotide sequences in the sample also encode this CDR3. V gene TRBV5-5 combines with J gene TRBJ2-7; no definite D call. CDR3 length: 12 residues. Germline values: CDR1 SGHKS, CDR2 YYEKEE (reference sequence). The V gene lost 0 bases and the J gene lost 3 bases, with 4 bases spanning the gap. The CDR3 DNA reads TGTGCCAGCAGCTTGGTGGGCTACGAGCAGTACTTC. Amino acids: CASSLVGYEQYF.

The chain uses TRBV28 and TRBJ2-7; TRBD2 aligns across 12 bases. Germline lookup yields CDR1 MDHEN and CDR2 SYDVKM. Trimming removed 3 bases from V and 3 bases from J; junction bases left unmatched: 3. This CDR3 comprises 15 residues. CDR3 in DNA: TGTGCCAGCAGTTTTCAGACTAGCGGGGGCTACGAGCAGTACTTC. It is translated as CASSFQTSGGYEQYF.

This rearrangement joins TRBV6-1 to TRBJ1-1, with a weak D call TRBD1 (5 bases). Germline values: CDR1 MNHNS, CDR2 SASEGT. Trimming removed 6 bases at V and 1 base at J, with 9 bases between. The CDR3 covers 13 residues. For the CDR3, the DNA is TGTGCCAGCAGGGATACAGGGAACACTGAAGCTTTCTTT. It yields the protein CASRDTGNTEAFF.

The rearrangement links TRBV6-1 to TRBJ2-1; tentative D call: TRBD2 (6 bases). The germline CDR1 and CDR2 sequences are MNHNS and SASEGT. CDR3 length: 14 amino acids. V was cut by 4 bases and J by 10 bases, with 17 bases left in between. CDR3 residues: CASSGSWDLGEQFF. In nucleotides, the CDR3 is TGTGCCAGCAGTGGGTCGTGGGACTTGGGGGAGCAGTTCTTC.

The chain recombines TRBV5-4 with TRBJ2-5; D unclear. Germline V gene data show CDR1 as SGHNT and CDR2 as YYREEE (reference sequence). This CDR3 comprises 12 residues. V was trimmed by 4 bases and J by 5 bases, leaving 9 bases between them. In nucleotides, the CDR3 is TGTGCCAGCAGCGCCGCCGATGAGACCCAGTACTTC. Translating gives CASSAADETQYF.

This clone was counted at least ten times. The genes are TRBV15 and TRBJ2-1; D uncertain. V was trimmed by 1 base and J by 9 bases, leaving 13 bases between them. CDR3 size: 14 residues. Germline lookup yields CDR1 LNHNV and CDR2 YYDKDF (reference sequence). CDR3 in amino acids: CATSRAPDASEQFF. DNA for the CDR3: TGTGCCACCAGCAGAGCCCCCGACGCTTCTGAGCAGTTCTTC.

This clone showed up just a few times. The chain uses TRBV7-9 and TRBJ2-5, with D tentatively TRBD2 (7 bases). This CDR3 is 14 amino acids long. V was cut by 9 bases and J by 1 base, with 15 bases left in between. Germline V gene sequence: CDR1 SEHNR, CDR2 FQNEAQ (reference sequence). This CDR3 reads CASRRRGGQETQYF. The CDR3 DNA reads as TGTGCCAGTAGGAGGAGGGGGGGCCAAGAGACCCAGTACTTC.

V is TRBV28 and J is TRBJ2-7; 9 nucleotides align to TRBD1. V was pared by 5 bases and J by 6 bases, with 5 bases of the junction left unmatched. Germline CDR1 MDHEN, CDR2 SYDVKM. The CDR3 covers 13 residues. The CDR3 loop is CASSAPDRGEQYF. The CDR3 DNA follows: TGTGCCAGCAGTGCCCCGGACAGGGGCGAGCAGTACTTC.

V gene TRBV10-3 combines with J gene TRBJ1-2; 7 bases are a match to TRBD1. From germline, CDR1 is ENHRY and CDR2 SYGVKD. The CDR3 has 14 residues. With 4 bases clipped from V and 8 bases from J, the junction kept 10 bases outside the gene matches. The DNA for the CDR3 is TGTGCCATCAGTGGTGGGGACAGAGCTTTCGGCTACACCTTC. Its protein is CAISGGDRAFGYTF.

V gene TRBV20-1 combines with J gene TRBJ1-2; D not certain. CDR1 and CDR2 from the germline V gene are DFQATT and SNEGSKA (reference sequence). The CDR3 is 11 residues long. V lost 3 bases and J lost 4, with 6 bases in between. CDR3: CSASPGYGYTF. CDR3 bases: TGCAGTGCTAGTCCCGGCTATGGCTACACCTTC.

V is TRBV28 and J is TRBJ2-1, with no clear D. Germline V lookup: CDR1 MDHEN, CDR2 SYDVKM. CDR3 length equals 15 residues. Trimming removed 6 bases at V and 2 bases at J, with 14 bases between. The CDR3 sequence is CASSPLDVTYNEQFF. For the CDR3, the DNA is TGTGCCAGCAGCCCCCTAGACGTCACCTACAATGAGCAGTTCTTC.

The rearrangement links TRBV6-5 to TRBJ2-6; D unclear. Germline lookup yields CDR1 MNHEY and CDR2 SVGAGI. This CDR3 is built from 12 residues. The germline V and J ends were trimmed by 3 bases and 3 bases, with 0 bases remaining between them. CDR3: CASSYGANVLTF. The CDR3 nucleotides read TGTGCCAGCAGTTATGGGGCCAACGTCCTGACTTTC.

This chain uses TRBV19 with TRBJ2-1; 7 nucleotides agree with TRBD1. Per germline, CDR1 LNHDA and CDR2 SQIVND (reference sequence). This CDR3 is built from 15 residues. V lost 7 bases to trimming and J lost 3 bases; unmatched junction nucleotides: 9. CDR3: CASNRGAGGYNEQFF. CDR3 in DNA: TGTGCCAGTAATAGAGGGGCAGGGGGCTACAATGAGCAGTTCTTC.

This chain uses TRBV29-1 with TRBJ1-1; 7 nucleotides align to TRBD1. The CDR3 spans 14 residues. Germline CDR1 SQVTM, CDR2 ANQGSEA. V gave up 3 bases and J gave up 4 bases; unmatched junction bases: 8. The DNA for the CDR3 is TGCAGCGTTGACAACCGACAGGGAGGCACTGAAGCTTTCTTT. As protein: CSVDNRQGGTEAFF.

The chain links TRBV30 to TRBJ2-2; TRBD1 agrees at 12 bases. The CDR3 spans 15 residues. V lost 3 bases, J lost 6 bases, and 5 bases stayed unmatched. In germline, CDR1 is GTSNPN, CDR2 SVGIG (reference sequence). This chain's CDR3 is CAWSRDRGRAGELFF. Written as DNA, the CDR3 is TGTGCCTGGAGCCGGGACAGGGGGCGCGCCGGGGAGCTGTTTTTT. Full variable domain (remainder filled in from reference TRBV30 and TRBJ2-2): SQTIHQWPATLVQPVGSPLSLECTVEGTSNPNLYWYRQAAGRGLQLLFYSVGIGQISSEVPQNLSASRPQDRQFILSSKKLLLSDSGFYLCAWSRDRGRAGELFFGEGSRLTVL.

The V and J genes are TRBV4-3 and TRBJ2-1; 7 nucleotides match TRBD2. Germline V CDR1 and CDR2: LGHNA, YSLEER. Unmatched junction bases numbered 3, after V lost 3 bases and J lost 1 base. CDR3 length: 15 amino acids. DNA for the CDR3: TGCGCCAGCAGCCACGGGGGAGGGTCCTACAATGAGCAGTTCTTC. Its translation is CASSHGGGSYNEQFF.

The chain uses TRBV7-8 and TRBJ2-4; 10 bases are shared with TRBD1. J lost 2 bases, V lost 7 bases, and 14 bases had no gene match. Germline V gene sequence: CDR1 SGHVS, CDR2 FQNEAQ. CDR3 length: 18 amino acids. CDR3 loop: CASTQDRGIIGPKNIQYF. CDR3 bases: TGTGCCAGCACCCAGGACAGGGGGATAATCGGGCCCAAAAACATTCAGTACTTC.

V is TRBV6-5 and J is TRBJ2-3, with TRBD1 matching over 8 bases. Germline loops: CDR1 MNHEY, CDR2 SVGAGI. The CDR3 sequence is 15 residues long. The J segment lost 7 bases and the V segment lost 5 bases, leaving 11 bases of the junction unmatched. The CDR3 spells CASSGLGTGPNTQYF. The CDR3 nucleotides read TGTGCCAGCAGTGGCCTGGGGACAGGCCCCAATACGCAGTATTTT.

The chain joins TRBV28 to TRBJ2-7; 8 bases align to TRBD2. The length of the CDR3 is 16 residues. The V gene end was trimmed by 10 bases and the J gene end by 2 bases; junction bases not matched to a gene: 16. Germline V lookup: CDR1 MDHEN, CDR2 SYDVKM. CDR3 DNA: TGTGCCACACAAGACCGGGGGGGACATCGTCCCTACGAGCAGTACTTC. It codes for CATQDRGGHRPYEQYF.

The chain is built from TRBV30 and TRBJ2-7; 8 bases fit TRBD2. After removal of 4 bases from V and 1 base from J, the junction contained 6 bases not matched to a gene. CDR3 length: 14 amino acids. Germline values: CDR1 GTSNPN, CDR2 SVGIG (reference sequence). Here the CDR3 reads CAWMPRGRSYEQYF. CDR3 sequence (DNA): TGTGCCTGGATGCCCCGCGGGAGGTCCTACGAGCAGTACTTC.

The table lists this clone with a count of one. Other DNA variants within this sample encode the same CDR3. The chain carries TRBV9 and TRBJ2-3, with 12 bases lining up with TRBD2. The CDR3 totals 16 residues. After removal of 4 bases from V and 1 base from J, the junction contained 4 bases not matched to a gene. From germline, CDR1 is SGDLS and CDR2 YYNGEE. Here the CDR3 reads CASSPLAGGGTDTQYF. The CDR3 DNA sequence: TGTGCCAGCAGCCCCCTAGCGGGAGGGGGCACAGATACGCAGTATTTT.

The rearrangement uses TRBV18 and TRBJ2-7; 9 bases are shared with TRBD2. This CDR3 has 16 amino acids. The V and J ends lost 3 bases and 0 bases, in that order; junction bases with no gene match: 6. Germline V gene lookup returns CDR1 KGHSH and CDR2 LQKENI. The CDR3 DNA follows: TGTGCCAGCTCACCCGGACTAGCGCGTAGCTCCTACGAGCAGTACTTC. Amino acids: CASSPGLARSSYEQYF.

This rearrangement joins TRBV5-4 to TRBJ1-4, with 7 bases aligning to TRBD1. The CDR3 contains 13 residues. V dropped 10 bases and J dropped 8; count of bases not matched to a gene: 11. The V gene's germline CDR1 is SGHNT and CDR2 YYREEE (reference sequence). The CDR3 here is CAAKDRTGEKLFF. CDR3 nucleotides: TGTGCCGCCAAGGACAGGACGGGGGAAAAACTGTTTTTT.

Turning to this clone: This likely stems from a read error, as it lies one base from a far larger clone. Other DNA sequences in this sample translate to the same CDR3. This chain uses TRBV6-4 with TRBJ2-1; D might be TRBD1 (5 bases). Trimming removed 2 bases at V and 7 bases at J, with 9 bases between. Germline CDR1 MRHNA, CDR2 SNTAGT. CDR3 length: 13 residues. The CDR3 sequence is CASSDGANNEQFF. In DNA, the CDR3 is TGTGCCAGCAGTGACGGGGCAAATAATGAGCAGTTCTTC.

V and J are TRBV6-6 and TRBJ2-1, with D perhaps matching TRBD2 (6 bases). Trimming stripped 0 bases from V and 5 bases from J, with 11 bases between. From germline, CDR1 is MNHNY and CDR2 SVGAGI (reference sequence). The CDR3 has 15 residues. The chain's CDR3 is CASSYSGTGNNEQFF. The CDR3 nucleotides are TGTGCCAGCAGTTACTCCGGGACTGGAAACAATGAGCAGTTCTTC.

The chain recombines TRBV7-2 with TRBJ2-2; no clear D gene. V lost 6 bases and J 5 bases, leaving 10 bases between the germline ends. The germline V gene has CDR1 SGHTA and CDR2 FQGNSA. This CDR3 region has 13 residues. The CDR3, as DNA: TGTGCCAGCAGAATTCGACTTACCGGGGAGCTGTTTTTT. Its translation is CASRIRLTGELFF.

This chain joins TRBV30 and TRBJ1-3; D is undetermined. Trimming left V 0 bases short and J 3 bases short, with 6 bases between. Germline CDR1 reads GTSNPN; CDR2 reads SVGIG (reference sequence). The CDR3 has 13 residues. DNA of the CDR3: TGTGCCTGGAGTGTGGAGTTTGGAAACACCATATATTTT. As protein: CAWSVEFGNTIYF.